The 5 T cell receptor beta chains listed next were all sequenced from one sample in a study of human T cells and chemical hapten exposure. TCRdb analysed the RACE reads with MiXCR anew, one entry per CDR3 protein. This table holds 190,000 or so distinct CDR3 sequences, 30% found once. Time point meaning: pre-sensitization, week 0. The treatment was: therapeutic diphenylcyclopropenone sensitization with weekly scalp DPC. The material sequenced was whole blood, taken in connection with sensitization to the hapten diphenylcyclopropenone (DPC). The receptors derive from a woman in her 30s with alopecia areata. Some clones in this sample may be carry-over from other donors' samples.

The chain carries TRBV4-1 and TRBJ2-7; TRBD2 aligns across 8 bases. After removal of 5 bases from V and 6 bases from J, the junction contained 15 bases not matched to a gene. The V gene's germline CDR1 is MGHRA and CDR2 YSYEKL. CDR3 length: 16 residues. CDR3 bases: TGCGCCAGCAGCTACCGGGGGGTAGCGGGATCCAGCGAGCAGTACTTC. Translating it yields CASSYRGVAGSSEQYF.

This clonotype turned up a few times. The chain employs TRBV29-1 and TRBJ2-5, with D possibly TRBD1 on 6 matching bases. The CDR3 is made up of 15 amino acids. V lost 7 bases to trimming and J lost 5 bases, with 23 bases between them. Germline CDR1 SQVTM, CDR2 ANQGSEA. CDR3 DNA: TGCAGCGCCCCCGGAGGCTCCAGGGGATGGGAGACCCAGTACTTC. Protein: CSAPGGSRGWETQYF.

This clonotype was detected only a few times. The rearrangement uses TRBV9 and TRBJ2-7; D tentatively reads TRBD1 or TRBD2 (6 bases each). V lost 4 bases to trimming and J lost 5 bases, with 13 bases between them. Germline V gene sequence: CDR1 SGDLS, CDR2 YYNGEE. This CDR3 has 13 residues. The CDR3: CASSPGGGHEQYF. The CDR3 nucleotides read TGTGCCAGCAGCCCTGGTGGGGGGCACGAGCAGTACTTC.

This clonotype showed up just a few times. This rearrangement joins TRBV6-2 or TRBV6-3 to TRBJ2-7; 7 bases agree with TRBD1. The V gene end was trimmed by 4 bases and the J gene end by 4 bases; junction bases not matched to a gene: 4. In germline, CDR1 is MNHEY, CDR2 SVGEGT. CDR3 length: 13 residues. CDR3 amino acids: CASSFEQGYEQYF. The CDR3 coding sequence is TGTGCCAGCAGTTTTGAACAGGGGTACGAGCAGTACTTC.

This chain joins TRBV20-1 and TRBJ2-6; 11 nucleotides agree with TRBD1. The CDR3 is 17 amino acids. Unmatched junction bases numbered 2, after V lost 1 base and J lost 0 bases. Germline CDR1 reads DFQATT; CDR2 reads SNEGSKA (reference sequence). The CDR3 is CSARAGTGGSGANVLTF. As DNA, the CDR3 is TGCAGTGCTAGAGCCGGGACAGGGGGCTCTGGGGCCAACGTCCTGACTTTC.